A selection of T cell receptor beta chains follows, all from one sample in a study of follicular helper T cells after annual influenza vaccination. Measured with immunoSEQ multiplex PCR; TCRdb has only the in-frame clones, and not every one. The data contain 8,500 to 10,000 clones, approximately 84% of them singletons. Source: CXCR5- memory CD4+ T cells sorted from blood, taken 7 days after influenza vaccination. The source is an adult who received the influenza vaccine. The CDR3 runs from the conserved cysteine through the conserved F or W. Each record gives: J gene, D gene, V gene, clone size, CDR3 protein, CDR3 DNA. D genes are given only for firm matches. The listing skips clone size in some rows; elsewhere it reads once, few, many or a size class.

J gene: TRBJ1-4; D gene: TRBD1; V gene: TRBV5-1; clone size: .; CDR3 protein: CASSLGQGVTNEKLFF; CDR3 DNA: TGCGCCAGCAGCTTGGGACAGGGAGTAACTAATGAAAAACTGTTTTTT
J gene: TRBJ2-7; D gene: .; V gene: TRBV28; clone size: .; CDR3 protein: CASSLAAALSYEQYF; CDR3 DNA: TGTGCCAGCAGTTTAGCGGCAGCCCTCTCCTACGAGCAGTACTTC
J gene: TRBJ1-1; D gene: .; V gene: TRBV28; clone size: .; CDR3 protein: CASTSGGAPNTEAFF; CDR3 DNA: TGTGCCAGCACCTCCGGGGGGGCGCCGAACACTGAAGCTTTCTTT
J gene: TRBJ1-4; D gene: .; V gene: TRBV4-1; clone size: .; CDR3 protein: CASSLRYGRTTNEKLFF; CDR3 DNA: TGCGCCAGCAGCCTCCGATATGGGCGTACAACTAATGAAAAACTGTTTTTT
J gene: TRBJ2-1; D gene: TRBD2; V gene: TRBV5-1; clone size: .; CDR3 protein: CASSLTPTSGENEQFF; CDR3 DNA: TGCGCCAGCAGCTTAACCCCGACTAGCGGGGAGAATGAGCAGTTCTTC
J gene: TRBJ1-1; D gene: .; V gene: TRBV19; clone size: .; CDR3 protein: CASSIAVYTEAFF; CDR3 DNA: TGTGCCAGTAGTATAGCAGTTTACACTGAAGCTTTCTTT
J gene: TRBJ1-5; D gene: TRBD1; V gene: TRBV10-2; clone size: few; CDR3 protein: CASSPGTDASQPQHF; CDR3 DNA: TGCGCCAGCAGTCCCGGGACAGACGCTTCCCAGCCCCAGCATTTT
J gene: TRBJ2-1; D gene: TRBD2; V gene: TRBV19; clone size: .; CDR3 protein: CAARGRGDEQFF; CDR3 DNA: TGTGCCGCGCGAGGCCGGGGGGATGAGCAGTTCTTC
J gene: TRBJ2-7; D gene: .; V gene: TRBV18; clone size: once; CDR3 protein: CASSLQGSGEQYF; CDR3 DNA: TGTGCCAGCTCATTACAGGGTTCCGGCGAGCAGTACTTC
J gene: TRBJ2-7; D gene: TRBD1; V gene: TRBV15; clone size: .; CDR3 protein: CATSIGQGRSYEQYF; CDR3 DNA: TGTGCCACCAGCATAGGACAGGGGAGATCCTACGAGCAGTACTTC
J gene: TRBJ2-6; D gene: .; V gene: TRBV2; clone size: few; CDR3 protein: CALGVGSGANVLTF; CDR3 DNA: TGTGCCCTCGGGGTGGGCTCTGGGGCCAACGTCCTGACTTTC
J gene: TRBJ1-2; D gene: TRBD1; V gene: TRBV7-2; clone size: .; CDR3 protein: CASSTRLGQGASLGYTF; CDR3 DNA: TGTGCCAGCAGCACCCGCCTTGGACAGGGGGCATCTCTTGGCTACACCTTC
J gene: TRBJ2-5; D gene: TRBD1; V gene: TRBV5-1; clone size: .; CDR3 protein: CASSRGQGSETQYF; CDR3 DNA: TGCGCCAGCAGCAGGGGACAGGGTAGCGAGACCCAGTACTTC
J gene: TRBJ2-7; D gene: .; V gene: TRBV14; clone size: .; CDR3 protein: CASSPSGYEQYF; CDR3 DNA: TGTGCCAGCAGCCCCTCGGGCTACGAGCAGTACTTC
J gene: TRBJ1-5; D gene: .; V gene: TRBV30; clone size: few; CDR3 protein: CAWARDGNQPQHF; CDR3 DNA: TGTGCCTGGGCACGGGACGGTAATCAGCCCCAGCATTTT
J gene: TRBJ2-6; D gene: .; V gene: TRBV5-1; clone size: once; CDR3 protein: CASSSSAGTPSGANVLTF; CDR3 DNA: TGCGCCAGCAGCTCCTCGGCAGGGACCCCGTCTGGGGCCAACGTCCTGACTTTC
J gene: TRBJ1-4; D gene: .; V gene: TRBV4-3; clone size: .; CDR3 protein: CASSQGEGNEKLFF; CDR3 DNA: TGCGCCAGCAGCCAAGGTGAAGGGAATGAAAAACTGTTTTTT
J gene: TRBJ1-3; D gene: .; V gene: TRBV29-1; clone size: .; CDR3 protein: CSVSEAGGGNTIYF; CDR3 DNA: TGCAGCGTCTCGGAAGCGGGAGGAGGAAACACCATATATTTT
J gene: TRBJ1-5; D gene: .; V gene: TRBV7-8; clone size: once; CDR3 protein: CASSLNGRSGGEPQHF; CDR3 DNA: TGTGCCAGCAGCTTAAACGGCCGAAGCGGAGGGGAGCCCCAGCATTTT
J gene: TRBJ2-5; D gene: .; V gene: TRBV20-1; clone size: once; CDR3 protein: CSASSETQYF; CDR3 DNA: TGCAGTGCTAGTAGTGAGACCCAGTACTTC
J gene: TRBJ2-3; D gene: TRBD2; V gene: TRBV7-8; clone size: .; CDR3 protein: CASSRVSGSPDTQYF; CDR3 DNA: TGTGCCAGCAGCAGAGTGAGCGGGAGCCCAGATACGCAGTATTTT
J gene: TRBJ1-1; D gene: .; V gene: TRBV28; clone size: few; CDR3 protein: CASSEQGRAFF; CDR3 DNA: TGTGCCAGCAGCGAACAGGGTCGCGCTTTCTTT
J gene: TRBJ2-4; D gene: .; V gene: TRBV20-1; clone size: .; CDR3 protein: CSARDHTDQYF; CDR3 DNA: TGCAGTGCTAGAGATCACACGGATCAGTACTTC
J gene: TRBJ2-2; D gene: .; V gene: TRBV19; clone size: .; CDR3 protein: CASSPGVVGELFF; CDR3 DNA: TGTGCCAGTAGCCCAGGGGTAGTCGGGGAGCTGTTTTTT
J gene: TRBJ2-2; D gene: .; V gene: TRBV5-4; clone size: .; CDR3 protein: CASSFAGGDTGELFF; CDR3 DNA: TGTGCCAGCAGCTTCGCTGGGGGCGACACCGGGGAGCTGTTTTTT
J gene: TRBJ2-1; D gene: TRBD2; V gene: TRBV7-2; clone size: .; CDR3 protein: CASRPAGGPLREQFF; CDR3 DNA: TGTGCCAGCAGACCAGCGGGAGGGCCCCTCCGTGAGCAGTTCTTC
J gene: TRBJ2-7; D gene: .; V gene: TRBV6-5; clone size: .; CDR3 protein: CASSYGPGGYEQYF; CDR3 DNA: TGTGCCAGCAGTTACGGGCCCGGGGGCTACGAGCAGTACTTC
J gene: TRBJ1-4; D gene: TRBD1; V gene: TRBV4-1; clone size: .; CDR3 protein: CASSLQQGSNEKLFF; CDR3 DNA: TGCGCCAGCAGCCTCCAACAGGGGTCTAATGAAAAACTGTTTTTT
J gene: TRBJ2-7; D gene: .; V gene: TRBV11-2; clone size: .; CDR3 protein: CASSLELGTKQYF; CDR3 DNA: TGTGCCAGCAGCTTAGAATTAGGAACCAAGCAGTACTTC
J gene: TRBJ1-5; D gene: TRBD1; V gene: TRBV7-2; clone size: .; CDR3 protein: CASSLDRGNNQPQHF; CDR3 DNA: TGTGCCAGCAGCCTAGACAGGGGGAACAATCAGCCCCAGCATTTT
J gene: TRBJ2-2; D gene: TRBD2; V gene: TRBV4-1; clone size: .; CDR3 protein: CASSQGAWGLAGTGELFF; CDR3 DNA: TGCGCCAGCAGCCAGGGGGCATGGGGACTAGCGGGCACCGGGGAGCTGTTTTTT
J gene: TRBJ1-3; D gene: TRBD1; V gene: TRBV5-1; clone size: .; CDR3 protein: CASSQALQGASGNTIYF; CDR3 DNA: TGCGCCAGCAGCCAAGCGTTACAGGGGGCCTCTGGAAACACCATATATTTT
J gene: TRBJ2-7; D gene: .; V gene: TRBV7-9; clone size: .; CDR3 protein: CASSLWTRDTRSYEQYF; CDR3 DNA: TGTGCCAGCAGCTTGTGGACACGGGACACCCGATCCTACGAGCAGTACTTC
J gene: TRBJ1-2; D gene: .; V gene: TRBV15; clone size: .; CDR3 protein: CATSRGGGRGYGYTF; CDR3 DNA: TGTGCCACCAGCAGAGGGGGGGGGCGCGGCTATGGCTACACCTTC
J gene: TRBJ1-1; D gene: TRBD1; V gene: TRBV18; clone size: .; CDR3 protein: CASSQTGDTEAFF; CDR3 DNA: TGTGCCAGCTCACAAACAGGGGACACTGAAGCTTTCTTT
J gene: TRBJ2-1; D gene: TRBD2; V gene: TRBV19; clone size: .; CDR3 protein: CASSIGGRTSGPYNEQFF; CDR3 DNA: TGTGCCAGTAGTATCGGCGGTCGGACTAGCGGGCCCTACAATGAGCAGTTCTTC
J gene: TRBJ1-2; D gene: .; V gene: TRBV28; clone size: .; CDR3 protein: CASSPPQGNGYTF; CDR3 DNA: TGTGCCAGCAGTCCTCCGCAGGGGAATGGCTACACCTTC
J gene: TRBJ1-6; D gene: TRBD1; V gene: TRBV19; clone size: .; CDR3 protein: CASSMDRESPLHF; CDR3 DNA: TGTGCCAGTAGTATGGACAGGGAATCACCCCTCCACTTT
J gene: TRBJ2-3; D gene: TRBD2; V gene: TRBV15; clone size: .; CDR3 protein: CATSRGLAGDLTDTQYF; CDR3 DNA: TGTGCCACCAGCAGGGGTCTAGCGGGGGACCTCACAGATACGCAGTATTTT
J gene: TRBJ2-5; D gene: .; V gene: TRBV11-2; clone size: .; CDR3 protein: CASSLAGSRETQYF; CDR3 DNA: TGTGCCAGCAGCTTAGCAGGGAGTCGAGAGACCCAGTACTTC
J gene: TRBJ1-1; D gene: TRBD1; V gene: TRBV15; clone size: .; CDR3 protein: CATSRDRPRPEAFF; CDR3 DNA: TGTGCCACCAGCCGGGACAGGCCCCGACCTGAAGCTTTCTTT